This T cell receptor (beta chain) was sequenced for a study of cytomegalovirus exposure and HLA in healthy donors. The CDR3 is 17 residues long. After removal of 0 bases from V and 2 bases from J, the junction contained 7 bases not matched to a gene. Per germline, CDR1 SGHRS and CDR2 YFSETQ. Profiling relied on immunoSEQ multiplex PCR, and the TCRdb table lists in-frame clones only, not all of them. The table lists roughly 250,000 clones, around nine tenths of them singletons. Concerning this clone itself: Its antigen is not known.

Overall study findings and caveats: Reported performance of the classifier showed diagnosis of cytomegalovirus status with high specificity and sensitivity.

This TCR came from a man aged 18 to 30 in good health and CMV-seronegative. The chain is built from TRBV5-1 and TRBJ2-3; 9 nucleotides match TRBD2. Sequenced: PBMCs. In nucleotides, the CDR3 is TGCGCCAGCAGCTTGGTTCCCCTAGCGGGGAACACAGATACGCAGTATTTT. It encodes CASSLVPLAGNTDTQYF.